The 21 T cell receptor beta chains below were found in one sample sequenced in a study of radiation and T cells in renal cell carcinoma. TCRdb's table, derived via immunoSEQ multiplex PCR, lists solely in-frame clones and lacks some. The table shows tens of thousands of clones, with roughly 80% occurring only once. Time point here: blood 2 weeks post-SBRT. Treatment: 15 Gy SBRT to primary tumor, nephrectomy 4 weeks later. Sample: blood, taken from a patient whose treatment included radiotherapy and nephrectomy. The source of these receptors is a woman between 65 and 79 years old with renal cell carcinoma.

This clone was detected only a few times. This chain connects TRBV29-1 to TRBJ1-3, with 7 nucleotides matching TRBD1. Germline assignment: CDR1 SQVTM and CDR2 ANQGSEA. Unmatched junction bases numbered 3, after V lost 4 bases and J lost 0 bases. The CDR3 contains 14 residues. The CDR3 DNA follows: TGCAGCGTTGTACGGGACAGCTCTGGAAACACCATATATTTT. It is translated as CSVVRDSSGNTIYF. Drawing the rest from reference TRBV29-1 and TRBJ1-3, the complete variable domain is SAVISQKPSRDICQRGTSLTIQCQVDSQVTMMFWYRQQPGQSLTLIATANQGSEATYESGFVIDKFPISRPNLTFSTLTVSNMSPEDSSIYLCSVVRDSSGNTIYFGEGSWLTVV.

The CDR3 loop reads CAIPTVPGGSYGYTF. DNA of the CDR3: TGTGCCATCCCTACGGTTCCAGGGGGAAGCTATGGCTACACCTTC. V and J are TRBV10-3 and TRBJ1-2; 7 bases agree with TRBD1. The CDR3 is made up of 15 amino acids. Trimming at V came to 8 bases and at J to 4 bases, leaving 13 bases not matched to a gene. Germline loops: CDR1 ENHRY, CDR2 SYGVKD.

The CDR3 reads CSVWDSRTEAFF. DNA of the CDR3: TGCAGCGTGTGGGACTCCCGGACTGAAGCTTTCTTT. The chain uses TRBV29-1 and TRBJ1-1, with a possible D match to TRBD1 (5 bases). Trimming stripped 6 bases from V and 5 bases from J, with 13 bases between. The CDR3 length is 12 residues. Germline V gene data show CDR1 as SQVTM and CDR2 as ANQGSEA.

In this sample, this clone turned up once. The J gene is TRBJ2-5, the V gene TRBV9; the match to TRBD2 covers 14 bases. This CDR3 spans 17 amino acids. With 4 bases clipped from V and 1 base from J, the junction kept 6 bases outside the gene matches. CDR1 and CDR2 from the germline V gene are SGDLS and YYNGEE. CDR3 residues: CASSRTSGGILQETQYF. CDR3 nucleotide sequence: TGTGCCAGCAGCCGGACTAGCGGGGGGATTCTCCAAGAGACCCAGTACTTC.

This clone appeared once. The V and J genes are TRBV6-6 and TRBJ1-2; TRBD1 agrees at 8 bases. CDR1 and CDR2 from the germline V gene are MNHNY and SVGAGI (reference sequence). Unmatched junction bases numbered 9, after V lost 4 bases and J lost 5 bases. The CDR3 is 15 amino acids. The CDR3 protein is CASSSSGGEGYGYTF. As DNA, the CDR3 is TGTGCCAGCAGTTCCTCAGGGGGCGAGGGGTATGGCTACACCTTC.

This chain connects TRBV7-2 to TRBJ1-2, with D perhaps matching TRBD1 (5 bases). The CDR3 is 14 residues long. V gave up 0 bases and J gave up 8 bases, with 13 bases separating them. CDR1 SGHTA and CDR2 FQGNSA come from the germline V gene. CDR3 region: CASSLAGQGRGYTF. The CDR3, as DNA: TGTGCCAGCAGCTTAGCTGGTCAGGGTAGGGGCTACACCTTC.

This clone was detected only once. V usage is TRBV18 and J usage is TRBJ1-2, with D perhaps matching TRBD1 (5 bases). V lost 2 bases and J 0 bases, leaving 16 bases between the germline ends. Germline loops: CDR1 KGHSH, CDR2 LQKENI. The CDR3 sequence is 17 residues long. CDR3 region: CASSPRGPSRSNYGYTF. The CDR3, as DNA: TGTGCCAGCTCACCAAGGGGACCTAGTCGATCTAACTATGGCTACACCTTC.

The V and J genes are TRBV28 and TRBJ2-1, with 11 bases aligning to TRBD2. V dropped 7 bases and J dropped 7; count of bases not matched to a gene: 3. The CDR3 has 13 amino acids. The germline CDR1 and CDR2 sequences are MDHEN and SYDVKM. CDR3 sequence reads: CASKLAGVNEQFF. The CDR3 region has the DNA TGTGCCAGCAAACTAGCGGGGGTAAATGAGCAGTTCTTC. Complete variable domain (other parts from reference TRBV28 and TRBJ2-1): DVKVTQSSRYLVKRTGEKVFLECVQDMDHENMFWYRQDPGLGLRLIYFSYDVKMKEKGDIPEGYSVSREKKERFSLILESASTNQTSMYLCASKLAGVNEQFFGPGTRLTVL.

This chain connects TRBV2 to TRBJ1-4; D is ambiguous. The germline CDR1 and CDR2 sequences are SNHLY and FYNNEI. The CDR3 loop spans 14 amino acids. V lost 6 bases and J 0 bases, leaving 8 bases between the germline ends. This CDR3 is CASRPETTNEKLFF. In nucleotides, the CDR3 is TGTGCCAGCAGACCGGAAACAACTAATGAAAAACTGTTTTTT.

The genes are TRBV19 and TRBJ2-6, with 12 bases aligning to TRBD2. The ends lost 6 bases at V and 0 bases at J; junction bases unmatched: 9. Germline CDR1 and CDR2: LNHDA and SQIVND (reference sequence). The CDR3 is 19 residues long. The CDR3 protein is CASRTGLAGFSSGANVLTF. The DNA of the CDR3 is TGTGCCAGTAGGACGGGACTAGCGGGTTTTAGCTCTGGGGCCAACGTCCTGACTTTC.

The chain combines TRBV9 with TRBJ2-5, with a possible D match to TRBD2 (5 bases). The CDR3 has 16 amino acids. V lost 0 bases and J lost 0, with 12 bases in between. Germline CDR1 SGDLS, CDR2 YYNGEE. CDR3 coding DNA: TGTGCCAGCAGCGTAGGAAGCGGTTCAGACCAAGAGACCCAGTACTTC. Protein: CASSVGSGSDQETQYF.

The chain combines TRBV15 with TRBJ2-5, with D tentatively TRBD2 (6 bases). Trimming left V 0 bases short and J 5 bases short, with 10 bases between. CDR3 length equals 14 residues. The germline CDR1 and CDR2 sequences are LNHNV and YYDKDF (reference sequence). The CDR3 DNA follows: TGTGCCACCAGCAGAGATATCGGGAGTGAGACCCAGTACTTC. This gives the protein CATSRDIGSETQYF. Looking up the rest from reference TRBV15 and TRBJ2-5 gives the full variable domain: DAMVIQNPRYQVTQFGKPVTLSCSQTLNHNVMYWYQQKSSQAPKLLFHYYDKDFNNEADTPDNFQSRRPNTSFCFLDIRSPGLGDTAMYLCATSRDIGSETQYFGPGTRLLVL.

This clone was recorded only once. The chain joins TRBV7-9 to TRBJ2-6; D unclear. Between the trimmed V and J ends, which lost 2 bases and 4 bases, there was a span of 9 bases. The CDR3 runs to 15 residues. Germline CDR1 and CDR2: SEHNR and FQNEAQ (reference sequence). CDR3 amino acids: CASSLRSLGANVLTF. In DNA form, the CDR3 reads TGTGCCAGCAGCTTACGGTCCCTCGGGGCCAACGTCCTGACTTTC.

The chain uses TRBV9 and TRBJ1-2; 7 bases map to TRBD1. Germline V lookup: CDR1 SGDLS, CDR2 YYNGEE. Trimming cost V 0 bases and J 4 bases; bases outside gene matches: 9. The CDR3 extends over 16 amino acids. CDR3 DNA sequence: TGTGCCAGCAGCGTAGAAGCGCCAGGGGGTGGCTATGGCTACACCTTC. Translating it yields CASSVEAPGGGYGYTF.

Here the CDR3 reads CASSSEQGVAKNIQYF. The CDR3 DNA sequence: TGTGCCAGCAGTTCTGAACAGGGGGTGGCCAAAAACATTCAGTACTTC. The chain combines TRBV6-5 with TRBJ2-4; TRBD1 matches at 8 bases. The CDR3 is made up of 16 amino acids. Germline CDR1 and CDR2: MNHEY and SVGAGI. With 4 bases clipped from V and 1 base from J, the junction kept 6 bases outside the gene matches.

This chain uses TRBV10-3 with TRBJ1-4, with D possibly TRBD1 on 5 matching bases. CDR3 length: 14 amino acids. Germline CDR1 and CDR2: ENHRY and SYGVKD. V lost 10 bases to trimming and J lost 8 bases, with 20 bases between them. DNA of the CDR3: TGTGCCAGCAGACCGTCCCGGGACGGGGAAAAACTGTTTTTT. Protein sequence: CASRPSRDGEKLFF.

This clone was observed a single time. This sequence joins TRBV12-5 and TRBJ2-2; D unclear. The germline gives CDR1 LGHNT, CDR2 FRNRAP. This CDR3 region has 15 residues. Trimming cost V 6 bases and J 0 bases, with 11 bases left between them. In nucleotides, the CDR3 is TGTGCTAGTGGGGTAGGCACGGCGAACACCGGGGAGCTGTTTTTT. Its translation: CASGVGTANTGELFF.

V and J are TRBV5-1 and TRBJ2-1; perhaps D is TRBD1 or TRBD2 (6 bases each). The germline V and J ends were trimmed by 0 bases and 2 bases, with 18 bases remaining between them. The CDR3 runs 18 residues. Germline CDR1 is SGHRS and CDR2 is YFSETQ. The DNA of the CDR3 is TGCGCCAGCAGCTTGGAAGGGGGGCCGGGTTCTGCCTACAATGAGCAGTTCTTC. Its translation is CASSLEGGPGSAYNEQFF.

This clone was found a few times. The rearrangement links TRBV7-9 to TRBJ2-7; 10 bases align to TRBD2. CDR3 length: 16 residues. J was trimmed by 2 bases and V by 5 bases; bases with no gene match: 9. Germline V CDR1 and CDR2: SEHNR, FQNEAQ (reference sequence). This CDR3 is CASSRGGLADTYEQYF. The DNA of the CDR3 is TGTGCCAGCAGCAGGGGAGGACTAGCGGACACCTACGAGCAGTACTTC. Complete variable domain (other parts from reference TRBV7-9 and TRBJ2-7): DTGVSQNPRHKITKRGQNVTFRCDPISEHNRLYWYRQTLGQGPEFLTYFQNEAQLEKSRLLSDRFSAERPKGSFSTLEIQRTEQGDSAMYLCASSRGGLADTYEQYFGPGTRLTVT.

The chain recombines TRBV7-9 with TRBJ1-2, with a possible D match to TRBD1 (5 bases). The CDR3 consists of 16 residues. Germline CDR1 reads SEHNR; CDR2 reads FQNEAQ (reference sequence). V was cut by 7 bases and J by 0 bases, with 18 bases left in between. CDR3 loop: CASTEGYKGANYGYTF. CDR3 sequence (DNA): TGTGCCAGCACCGAGGGGTATAAAGGGGCTAACTATGGCTACACCTTC.

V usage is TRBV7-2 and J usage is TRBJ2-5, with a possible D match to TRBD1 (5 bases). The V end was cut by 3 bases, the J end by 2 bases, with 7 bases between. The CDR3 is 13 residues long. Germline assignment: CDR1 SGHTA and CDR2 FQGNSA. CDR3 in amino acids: CASSFQGQETQYF. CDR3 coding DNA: TGTGCCAGCAGCTTCCAGGGTCAAGAGACCCAGTACTTC.